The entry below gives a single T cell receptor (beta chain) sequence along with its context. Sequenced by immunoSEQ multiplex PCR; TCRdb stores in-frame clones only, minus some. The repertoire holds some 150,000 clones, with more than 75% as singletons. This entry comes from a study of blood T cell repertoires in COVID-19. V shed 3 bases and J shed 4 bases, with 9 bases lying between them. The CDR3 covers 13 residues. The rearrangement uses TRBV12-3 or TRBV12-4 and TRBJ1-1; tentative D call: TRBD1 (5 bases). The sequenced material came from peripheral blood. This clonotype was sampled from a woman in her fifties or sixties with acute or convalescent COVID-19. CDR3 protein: CASSFGGVTEAFF. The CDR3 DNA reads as TGTGCCAGCAGTTTTGGAGGGGTCACTGAAGCTTTCTTT.